The clone carrying this TCR beta chain has only one observation. V was clipped by 1 base and J by 5 bases, with 9 bases between them. This CDR3 has 14 residues. Germline CDR1 is SEHNR and CDR2 is FQNEAQ (reference sequence). These data originate in a study of blood T cell repertoires in COVID-19. Study details: There were acute and convalescent COVID-19 samples, and they came from the United States, Italy and Spain. T cells, B-cell-depleted T cells, or PBMCs provided the cDNA or gDNA that served as material.

Authors' processing steps: For nucleated cells, counts were estimated from reference gene primer amplification. Measured with immunoSEQ multiplex PCR; TCRdb has only the in-frame clones, and not every one. V, J and clone size reflect that table, while D and trimming were determined from the DNA. The profile covers 37,000 or so clones, with roughly 84% appearing a single time and approximately 12% taken by the ten largest. The chain joins TRBV7-9 to TRBJ2-1; D not resolved. This sequence originates from a man aged 55 to 70 with active COVID-19. What was sequenced was peripheral blood. This CDR3 reads CASSLDSTDNEQFF. The CDR3 region has the DNA TGTGCCAGCAGCTTAGATTCAACGGACAATGAGCAGTTCTTC.